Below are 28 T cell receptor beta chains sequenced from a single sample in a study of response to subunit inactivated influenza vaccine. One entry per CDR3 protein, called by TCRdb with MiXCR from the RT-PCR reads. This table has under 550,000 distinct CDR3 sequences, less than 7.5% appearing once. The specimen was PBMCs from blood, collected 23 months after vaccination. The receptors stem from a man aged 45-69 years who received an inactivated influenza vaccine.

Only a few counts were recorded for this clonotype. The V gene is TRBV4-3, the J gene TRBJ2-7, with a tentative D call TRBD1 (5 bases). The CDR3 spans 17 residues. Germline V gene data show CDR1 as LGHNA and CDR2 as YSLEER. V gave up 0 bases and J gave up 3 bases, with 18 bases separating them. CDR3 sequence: CASSQDLREARVYEQYF. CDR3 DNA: TGCGCCAGCAGCCAAGATCTCAGGGAAGCTAGGGTCTACGAGCAGTACTTC.

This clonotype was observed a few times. The CDR3 coding sequence is TGCAGTGCTAACCGGGACTACGTCCGGGGGGATACGCAGTATTTT. As protein: CSANRDYVRGDTQYF. This chain uses TRBV20-1 with TRBJ2-3; 7 bases are shared with TRBD2. This CDR3 contains 15 residues. Looked up from germline, CDR1 is DFQATT and CDR2 is SNEGSKA (reference sequence). Germline trimming cut 4 bases from V and 6 bases from J; bases unmatched to any gene: 13.

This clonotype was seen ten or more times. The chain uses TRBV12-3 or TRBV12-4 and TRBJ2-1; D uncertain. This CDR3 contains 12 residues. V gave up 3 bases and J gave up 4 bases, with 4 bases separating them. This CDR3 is CASSLPYNEQFF. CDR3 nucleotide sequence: TGTGCCAGCAGTTTGCCTTACAATGAGCAGTTCTTC.

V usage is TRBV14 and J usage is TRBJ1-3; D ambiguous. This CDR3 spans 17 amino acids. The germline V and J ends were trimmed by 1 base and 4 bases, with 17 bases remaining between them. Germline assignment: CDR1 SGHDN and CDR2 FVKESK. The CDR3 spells CASSQASLGVLGNTIYF. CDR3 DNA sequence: TGTGCCAGCAGCCAAGCCAGCCTCGGGGTTTTGGGAAACACCATATATTTT.

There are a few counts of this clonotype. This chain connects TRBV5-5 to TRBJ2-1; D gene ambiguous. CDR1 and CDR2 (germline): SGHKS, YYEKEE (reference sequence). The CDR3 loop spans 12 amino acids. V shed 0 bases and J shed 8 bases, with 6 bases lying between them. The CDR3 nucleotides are TGTGCCAGCAGCTTGGCTCTCCATGAGCAGTTCTTC. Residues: CASSLALHEQFF.

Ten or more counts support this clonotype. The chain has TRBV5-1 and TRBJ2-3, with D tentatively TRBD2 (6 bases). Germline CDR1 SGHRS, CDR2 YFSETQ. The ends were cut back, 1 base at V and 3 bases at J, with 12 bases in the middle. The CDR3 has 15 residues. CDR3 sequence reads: CASSLSRRGTDTQYF. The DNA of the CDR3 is TGCGCCAGCAGCTTGTCGAGACGGGGGACAGATACGCAGTATTTT.

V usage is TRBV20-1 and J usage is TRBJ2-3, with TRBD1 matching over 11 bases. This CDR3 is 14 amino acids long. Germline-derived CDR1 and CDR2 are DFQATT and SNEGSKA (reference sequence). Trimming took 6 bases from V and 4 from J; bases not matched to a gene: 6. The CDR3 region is CSASGQGVADTQYF. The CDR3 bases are TGCAGTGCGTCGGGACAGGGGGTGGCAGATACGCAGTATTTT.

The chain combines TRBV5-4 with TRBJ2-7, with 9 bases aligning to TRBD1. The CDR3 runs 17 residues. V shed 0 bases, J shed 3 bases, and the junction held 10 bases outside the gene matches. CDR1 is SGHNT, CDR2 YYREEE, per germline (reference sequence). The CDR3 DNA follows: TGTGCCAGCAGCTTGGAGACTGGACAGGGGCCCGACTACGAGCAGTACTTC. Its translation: CASSLETGQGPDYEQYF.

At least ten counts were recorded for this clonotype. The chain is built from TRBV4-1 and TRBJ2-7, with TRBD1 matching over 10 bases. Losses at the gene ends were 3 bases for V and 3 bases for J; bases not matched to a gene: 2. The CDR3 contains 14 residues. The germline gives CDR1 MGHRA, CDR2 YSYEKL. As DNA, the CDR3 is TGCGCCAGCAGCCAGTGGACAGGGGGCTACGAGCAGTACTTC. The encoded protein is CASSQWTGGYEQYF.

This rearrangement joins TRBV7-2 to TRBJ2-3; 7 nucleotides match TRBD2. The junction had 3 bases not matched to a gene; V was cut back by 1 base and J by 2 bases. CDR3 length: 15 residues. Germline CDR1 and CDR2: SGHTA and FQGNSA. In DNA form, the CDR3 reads TGTGCCAGCAGCTTAGACGGGAGGCCCACAGATACGCAGTATTTT. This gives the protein CASSLDGRPTDTQYF.

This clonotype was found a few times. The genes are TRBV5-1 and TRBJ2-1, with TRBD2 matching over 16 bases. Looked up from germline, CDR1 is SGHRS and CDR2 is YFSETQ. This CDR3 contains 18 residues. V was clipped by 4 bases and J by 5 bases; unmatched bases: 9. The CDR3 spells CASSPGLAGGPAHNEQFF. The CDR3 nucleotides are TGCGCCAGCAGCCCGGGACTAGCGGGAGGGCCGGCACACAATGAGCAGTTCTTC.

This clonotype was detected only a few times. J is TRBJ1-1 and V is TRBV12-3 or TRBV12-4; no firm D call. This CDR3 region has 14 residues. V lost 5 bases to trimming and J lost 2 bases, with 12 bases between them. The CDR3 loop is CASSHAYRNTEAFF. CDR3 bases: TGTGCCAGCAGTCACGCCTACAGAAACACTGAAGCTTTCTTT.

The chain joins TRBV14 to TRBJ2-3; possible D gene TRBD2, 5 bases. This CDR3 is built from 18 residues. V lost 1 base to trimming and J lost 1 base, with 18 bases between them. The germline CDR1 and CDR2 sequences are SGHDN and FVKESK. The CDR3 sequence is CASSQAVVGVGRTDTQYF. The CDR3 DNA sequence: TGTGCCAGCAGCCAAGCTGTAGTGGGAGTGGGTCGCACAGATACGCAGTATTTT.

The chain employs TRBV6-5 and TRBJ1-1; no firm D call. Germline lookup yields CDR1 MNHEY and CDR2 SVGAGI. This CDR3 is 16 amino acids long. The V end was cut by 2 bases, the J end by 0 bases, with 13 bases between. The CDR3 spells CASSYGRQLMNTEAFF. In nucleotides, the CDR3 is TGTGCCAGCAGTTACGGACGGCAGCTCATGAACACTGAAGCTTTCTTT.

Here the CDR3 reads CASSQPGLAGGETQYF. The CDR3, as DNA: TGTGCCAGCAGTCAACCGGGACTAGCGGGAGGAGAGACCCAGTACTTC. The rearrangement joins TRBV12-3 or TRBV12-4 to TRBJ2-5; 15 bases align to TRBD2. The CDR3 is 16 residues long. V lost 5 bases to trimming and J lost 4 bases; unmatched junction nucleotides: 5.

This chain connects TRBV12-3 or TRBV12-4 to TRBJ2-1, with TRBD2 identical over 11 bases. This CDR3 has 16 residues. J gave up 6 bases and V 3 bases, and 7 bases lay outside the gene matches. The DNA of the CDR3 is TGTGCCAGCAGTTTCGAAGGCCTAGCGGGGGGCAATGAGCAGTTCTTC. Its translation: CASSFEGLAGGNEQFF.

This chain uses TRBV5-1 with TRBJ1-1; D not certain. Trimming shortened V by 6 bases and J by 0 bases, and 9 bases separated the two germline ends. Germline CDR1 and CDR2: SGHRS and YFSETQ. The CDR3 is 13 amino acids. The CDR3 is CASNRNMNTEAFF. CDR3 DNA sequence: TGCGCCAGCAATAGGAACATGAACACTGAAGCTTTCTTT. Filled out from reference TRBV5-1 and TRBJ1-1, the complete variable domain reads KAGVTQTPRYLIKTRGQQVTLSCSPISGHRSVSWYQQTPGQGLQFLFEYFSETQRNKGNFPGRFSGRQFSNSRSEMNVSTLELGDSALYLCASNRNMNTEAFFGQGTRLTVV.

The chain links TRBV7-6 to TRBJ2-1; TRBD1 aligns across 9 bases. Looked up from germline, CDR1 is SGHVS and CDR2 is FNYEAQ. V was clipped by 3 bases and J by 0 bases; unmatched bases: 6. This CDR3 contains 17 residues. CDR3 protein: CASSLGDRVISYNEQFF. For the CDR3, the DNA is TGTGCCAGCAGCTTGGGGGACAGGGTAATCTCCTACAATGAGCAGTTCTTC.

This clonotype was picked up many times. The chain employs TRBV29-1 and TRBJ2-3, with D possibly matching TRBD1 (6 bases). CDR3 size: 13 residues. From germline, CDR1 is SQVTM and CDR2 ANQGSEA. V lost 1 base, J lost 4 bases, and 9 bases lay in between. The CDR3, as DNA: TGCAGCGTTGAAGGGAACAGGGCAGATACGCAGTATTTT. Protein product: CSVEGNRADTQYF.

The CDR3 DNA reads as TGCAGTGCTAGAGATCGAGGGCAGAAAATTTACAATGAGCAGTTCTTC. Protein: CSARDRGQKIYNEQFF. V gene TRBV20-1 combines with J gene TRBJ2-1; the D gene is possibly TRBD2 (5 bases). V lost 0 bases and J 4 bases, leaving 16 bases between the germline ends. The CDR3 is 16 amino acids. Germline V gives CDR1 DFQATT, CDR2 SNEGSKA (reference sequence).

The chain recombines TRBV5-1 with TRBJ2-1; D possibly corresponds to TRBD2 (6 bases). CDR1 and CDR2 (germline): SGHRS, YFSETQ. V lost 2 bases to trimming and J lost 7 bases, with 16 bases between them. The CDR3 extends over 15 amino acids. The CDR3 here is CASSFSGTAGNEQFF. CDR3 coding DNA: TGCGCCAGCAGCTTCTCTGGGACTGCTGGGAATGAGCAGTTCTTC.

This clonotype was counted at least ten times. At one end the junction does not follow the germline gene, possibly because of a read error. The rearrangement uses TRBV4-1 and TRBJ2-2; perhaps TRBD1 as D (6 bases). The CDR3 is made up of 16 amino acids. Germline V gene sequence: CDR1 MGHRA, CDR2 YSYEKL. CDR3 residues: CASSQSGAPNAGELFF. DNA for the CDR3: TGCGCCAGCAGCCAGTCAGGGGCCCCGAACGCCGGGGAGCTGTTTTTT.

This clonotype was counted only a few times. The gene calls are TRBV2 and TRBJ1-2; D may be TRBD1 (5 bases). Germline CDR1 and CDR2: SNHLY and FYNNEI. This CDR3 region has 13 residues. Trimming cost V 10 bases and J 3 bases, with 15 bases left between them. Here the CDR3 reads CATGTSGHYGYTF. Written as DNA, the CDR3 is TGTGCCACCGGGACCTCGGGGCACTATGGCTACACCTTC.

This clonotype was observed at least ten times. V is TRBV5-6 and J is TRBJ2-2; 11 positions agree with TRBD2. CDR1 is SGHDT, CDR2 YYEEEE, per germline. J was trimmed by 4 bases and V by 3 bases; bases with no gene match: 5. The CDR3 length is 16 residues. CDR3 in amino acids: CASSYRTSGPTGELFF. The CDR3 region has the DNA TGTGCCAGCAGCTATCGGACTAGCGGGCCCACCGGGGAGCTGTTTTTT. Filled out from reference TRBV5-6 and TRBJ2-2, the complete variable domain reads DAGVTQSPTHLIKTRGQQVTLRCSPKSGHDTVSWYQQALGQGPQFIFQYYEEEERQRGNFPDRFSGHQFPNYSSELNVNALLLGDSALYLCASSYRTSGPTGELFFGEGSRLTVL.

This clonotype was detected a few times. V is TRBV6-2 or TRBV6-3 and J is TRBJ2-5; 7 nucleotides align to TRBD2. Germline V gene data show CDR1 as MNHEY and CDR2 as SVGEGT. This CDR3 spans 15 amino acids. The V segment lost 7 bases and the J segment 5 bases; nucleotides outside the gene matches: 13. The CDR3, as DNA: TGTGCCAGCAAGACTAGCTCGTTGTTTGCGGAGACCCAGTACTTC. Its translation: CASKTSSLFAETQYF.

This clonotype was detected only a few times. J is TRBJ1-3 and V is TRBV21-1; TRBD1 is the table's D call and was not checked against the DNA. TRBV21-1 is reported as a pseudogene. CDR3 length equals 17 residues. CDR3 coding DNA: TGTGCCAGCACGGATACAGGGGATAAATTGGGAGGAAACACCATATATTTT. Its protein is CASTDTGDKLGGNTIYF.

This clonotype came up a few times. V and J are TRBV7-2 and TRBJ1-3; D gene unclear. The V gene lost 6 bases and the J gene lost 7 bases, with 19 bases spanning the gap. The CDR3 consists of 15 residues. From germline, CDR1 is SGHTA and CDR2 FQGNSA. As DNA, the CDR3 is TGTGCCAGCAGTCCCCCGGAGGCGCCTCCGAACACCATATATTTT. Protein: CASSPPEAPPNTIYF. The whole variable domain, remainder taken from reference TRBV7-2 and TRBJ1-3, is GAGVSQSPSNKVTEKGKDVELRCDPISGHTALYWYRQSLGQGLEFLIYFQGNSAPDKSGLPSDRFSAERTGGSVSTLTIQRTQQEDSAVYLCASSPPEAPPNTIYFGEGSWLTVV.

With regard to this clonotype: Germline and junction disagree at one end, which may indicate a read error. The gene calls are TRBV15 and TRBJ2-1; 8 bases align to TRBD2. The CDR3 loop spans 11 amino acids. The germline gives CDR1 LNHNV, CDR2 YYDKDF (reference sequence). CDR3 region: CATSEGVAGIF. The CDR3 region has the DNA TGTGCCACCAGCGAGGGGGTAGCGGGAATCTTC. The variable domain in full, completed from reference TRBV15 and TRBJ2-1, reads DAMVIQNPRYQVTQFGKPVTLSCSQTLNHNVMYWYQQKSSQAPKLLFHYYDKDFNNEADTPDNFQSRRPNTSFCFLDIRSPGLGDTAMYLCATSEGVAGIFGPGTRLTVL.